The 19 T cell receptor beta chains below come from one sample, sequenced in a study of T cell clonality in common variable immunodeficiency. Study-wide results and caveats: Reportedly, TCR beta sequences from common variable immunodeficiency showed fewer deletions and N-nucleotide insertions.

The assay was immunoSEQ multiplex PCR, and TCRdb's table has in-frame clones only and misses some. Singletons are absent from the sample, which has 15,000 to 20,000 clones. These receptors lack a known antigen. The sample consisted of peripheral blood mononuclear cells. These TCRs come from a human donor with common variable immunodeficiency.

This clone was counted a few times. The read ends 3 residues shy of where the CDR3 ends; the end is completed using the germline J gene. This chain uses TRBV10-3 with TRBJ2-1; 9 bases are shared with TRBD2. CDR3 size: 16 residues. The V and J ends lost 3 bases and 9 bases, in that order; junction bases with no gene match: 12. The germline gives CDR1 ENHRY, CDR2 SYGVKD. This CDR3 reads CAISERGGGVVVEQFF. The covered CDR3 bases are TGTGCCATCAGTGAAAGAGGCGGGGGGGTAGTCGTTGAG.

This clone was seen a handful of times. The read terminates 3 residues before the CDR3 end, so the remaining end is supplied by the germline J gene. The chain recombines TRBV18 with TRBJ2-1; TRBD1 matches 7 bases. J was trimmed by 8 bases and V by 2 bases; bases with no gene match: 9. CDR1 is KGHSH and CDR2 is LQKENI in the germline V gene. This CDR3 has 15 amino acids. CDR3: CASSPSVRGRDEQFF. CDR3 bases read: TGTGCCAGCTCACCATCGGTGAGGGGGCGCGATGAG.

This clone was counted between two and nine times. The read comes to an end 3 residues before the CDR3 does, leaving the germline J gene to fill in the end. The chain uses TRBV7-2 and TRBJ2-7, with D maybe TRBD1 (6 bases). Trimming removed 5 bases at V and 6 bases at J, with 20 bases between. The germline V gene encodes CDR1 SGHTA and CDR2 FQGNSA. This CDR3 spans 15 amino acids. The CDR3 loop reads CASSAPGTLISEQYF. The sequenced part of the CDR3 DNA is TGTGCCAGCAGCGCACCCGGGACATTAATAAGCGAG.

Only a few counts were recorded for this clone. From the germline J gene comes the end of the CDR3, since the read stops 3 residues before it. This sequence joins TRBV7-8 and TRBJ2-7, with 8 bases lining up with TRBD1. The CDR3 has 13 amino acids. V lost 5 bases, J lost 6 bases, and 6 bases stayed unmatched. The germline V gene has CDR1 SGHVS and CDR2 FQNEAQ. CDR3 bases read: TGTGCCAGCAGCCAAGGACAGGGCCTCGAG. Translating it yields CASSQGQGLE. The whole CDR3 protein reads CASSQGQGLEQYF. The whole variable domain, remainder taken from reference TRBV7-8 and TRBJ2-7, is GAGVSQSPRYKVAKRGQDVALRCDPISGHVSLFWYQQALGQGPEFLTYFQNEAQLDKSGLPSDRFFAERPEGSVSTLKIQRTQQEDSAVYLCASSQGQGLEQYFGPGTRLTVT.

The sequenced part of the CDR3 DNA is TGTGCCAGCAGCTTTCAGGGGTACTCCTACGAG. Protein sequence: CASSFQGYSYE. The CDR3, in full, reads CASSFQGYSYEQYF. V and J are TRBV7-2 and TRBJ2-7; a weak D match, TRBD1 (6 bases). The DNA ends 3 residues before the CDR3 does, and the rest of the CDR3 is filled in from the germline J gene. V lost 3 bases and J lost 0, with 9 bases in between. This CDR3 comprises 14 residues. From germline, CDR1 is SGHTA and CDR2 FQGNSA. Based on the CDR3 plus reference TRBV7-2 and TRBJ2-7, the full variable domain is GAGVSQSPSNKVTEKGKDVELRCDPISGHTALYWYRQSLGQGLEFLIYFQGNSAPDKSGLPSDRFSAERTGGSVSTLTIQRTQQEDSAVYLCASSFQGYSYEQYFGPGTRLTVT.

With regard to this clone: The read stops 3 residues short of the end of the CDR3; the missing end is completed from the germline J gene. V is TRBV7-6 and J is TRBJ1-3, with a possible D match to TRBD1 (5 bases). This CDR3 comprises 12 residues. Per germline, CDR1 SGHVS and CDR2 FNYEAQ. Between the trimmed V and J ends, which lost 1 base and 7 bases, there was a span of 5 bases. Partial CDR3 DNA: TGTGCCAGCAGCTTAGAGGGGAACACC. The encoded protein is CASSLEGNT. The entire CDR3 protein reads CASSLEGNTIYF.

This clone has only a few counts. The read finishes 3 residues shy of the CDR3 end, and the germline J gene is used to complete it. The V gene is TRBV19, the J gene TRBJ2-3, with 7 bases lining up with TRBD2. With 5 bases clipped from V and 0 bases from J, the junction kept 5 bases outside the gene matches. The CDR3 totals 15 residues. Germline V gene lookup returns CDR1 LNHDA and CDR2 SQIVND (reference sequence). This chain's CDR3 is CASSHPSGSTDTQYF. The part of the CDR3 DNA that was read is TGTGCCAGTAGTCACCCTAGCGGCAGCACAGATACG.

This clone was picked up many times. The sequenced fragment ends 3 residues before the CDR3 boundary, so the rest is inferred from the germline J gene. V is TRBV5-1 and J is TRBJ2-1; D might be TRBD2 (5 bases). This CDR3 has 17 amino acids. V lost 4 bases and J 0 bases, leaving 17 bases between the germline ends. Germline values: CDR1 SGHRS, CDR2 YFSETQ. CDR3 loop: CASSLYGEHSSYNEQFF. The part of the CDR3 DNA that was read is TGCGCCAGCAGCCTCTACGGGGAACACAGCTCCTACAATGAG. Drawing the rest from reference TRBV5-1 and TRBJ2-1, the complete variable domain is KAGVTQTPRYLIKTRGQQVTLSCSPISGHRSVSWYQQTPGQGLQFLFEYFSETQRNKGNFPGRFSGRQFSNSRSEMNVSTLELGDSALYLCASSLYGEHSSYNEQFFGPGTRLTVL.

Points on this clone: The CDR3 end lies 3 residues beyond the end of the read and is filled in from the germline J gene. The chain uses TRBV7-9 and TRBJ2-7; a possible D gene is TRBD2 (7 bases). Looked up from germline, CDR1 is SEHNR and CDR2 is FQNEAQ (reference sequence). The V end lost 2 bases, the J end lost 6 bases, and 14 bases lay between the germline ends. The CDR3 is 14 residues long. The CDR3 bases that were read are TGTGCCAGCAGCTTATTCGGCGGGGGCGGCGAG. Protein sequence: CASSLFGGGGE. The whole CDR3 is CASSLFGGGGEQYF.

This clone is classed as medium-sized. The CDR3 sequence is CSARDHGRGNEQFF. Incomplete CDR3 DNA: TGCAGTGCTAGAGATCACGGCAGAGGGAATGAG. The rearrangement links TRBV20-1 to TRBJ2-1; TRBD2 might be the D (5 bases). The read finishes 3 residues shy of the CDR3 end, and the germline J gene is used to complete it. There are 14 residues in the CDR3. CDR1 is DFQATT, CDR2 SNEGSKA, per germline (reference sequence). V was cut by 0 bases and J by 7 bases, with 13 bases left in between.

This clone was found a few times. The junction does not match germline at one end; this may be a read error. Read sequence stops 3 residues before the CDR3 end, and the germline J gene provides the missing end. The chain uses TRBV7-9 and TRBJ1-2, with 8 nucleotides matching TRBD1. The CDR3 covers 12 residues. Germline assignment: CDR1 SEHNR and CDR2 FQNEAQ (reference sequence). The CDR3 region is CSSSEDRVGYTF. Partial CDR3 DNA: TGTTCCAGCAGCGAGGACAGGGTTGGC.

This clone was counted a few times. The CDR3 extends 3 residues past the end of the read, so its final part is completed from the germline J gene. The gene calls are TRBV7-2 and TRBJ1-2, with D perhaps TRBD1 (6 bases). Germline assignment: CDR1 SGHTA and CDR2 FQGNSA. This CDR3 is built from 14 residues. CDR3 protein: CASSFNQGSLGYTF. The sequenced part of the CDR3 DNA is TGTGCCAGCAGCTTTAACCAGGGGTCCCTCGGC.

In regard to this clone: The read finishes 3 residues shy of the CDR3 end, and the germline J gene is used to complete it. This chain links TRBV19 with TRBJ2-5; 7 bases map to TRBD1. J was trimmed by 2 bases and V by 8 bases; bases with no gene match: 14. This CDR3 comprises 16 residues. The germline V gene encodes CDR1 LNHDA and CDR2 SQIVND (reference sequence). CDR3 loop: CASGDGDSRLQETQYF. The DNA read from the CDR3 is TGTGCCAGTGGGGACGGGGACAGTCGTCTACAAGAGACC.

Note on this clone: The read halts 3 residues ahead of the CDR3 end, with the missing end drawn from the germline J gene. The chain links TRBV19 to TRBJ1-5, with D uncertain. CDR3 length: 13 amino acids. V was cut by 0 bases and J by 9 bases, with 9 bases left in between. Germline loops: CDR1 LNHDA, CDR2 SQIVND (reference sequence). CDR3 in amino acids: CASSIDRVGPQHF. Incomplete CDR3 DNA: TGTGCCAGTAGTATAGATCGGGTAGGGCCC.

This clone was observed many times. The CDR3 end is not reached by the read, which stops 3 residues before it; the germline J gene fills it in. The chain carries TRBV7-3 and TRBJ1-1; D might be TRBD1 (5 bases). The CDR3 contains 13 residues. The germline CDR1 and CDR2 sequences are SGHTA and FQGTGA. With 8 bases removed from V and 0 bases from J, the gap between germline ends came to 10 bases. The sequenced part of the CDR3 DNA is TGTGCCAGCCGTCAGGGCATGAACACTGAA. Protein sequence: CASRQGMNTE. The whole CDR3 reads CASRQGMNTEAFF.

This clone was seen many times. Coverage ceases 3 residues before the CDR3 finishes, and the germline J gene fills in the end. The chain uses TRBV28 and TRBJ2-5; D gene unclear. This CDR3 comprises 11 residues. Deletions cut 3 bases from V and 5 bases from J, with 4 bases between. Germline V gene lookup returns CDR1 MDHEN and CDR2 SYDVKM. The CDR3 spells CASSFRETQYF. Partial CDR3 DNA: TGTGCCAGCAGTTTCAGGGAGACC. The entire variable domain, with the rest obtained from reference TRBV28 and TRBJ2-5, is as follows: DVKVTQSSRYLVKRTGEKVFLECVQDMDHENMFWYRQDPGLGLRLIYFSYDVKMKEKGDIPEGYSVSREKKERFSLILESASTNQTSMYLCASSFRETQYFGPGTRLLVL.

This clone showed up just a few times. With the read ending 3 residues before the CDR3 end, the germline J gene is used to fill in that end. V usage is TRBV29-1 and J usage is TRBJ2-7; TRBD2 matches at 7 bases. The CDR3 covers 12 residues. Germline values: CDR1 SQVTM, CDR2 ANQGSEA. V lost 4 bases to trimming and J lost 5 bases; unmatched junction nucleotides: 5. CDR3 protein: CSVARAGDEQYF. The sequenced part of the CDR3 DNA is TGCAGCGTTGCTCGGGCGGGGGACGAG.

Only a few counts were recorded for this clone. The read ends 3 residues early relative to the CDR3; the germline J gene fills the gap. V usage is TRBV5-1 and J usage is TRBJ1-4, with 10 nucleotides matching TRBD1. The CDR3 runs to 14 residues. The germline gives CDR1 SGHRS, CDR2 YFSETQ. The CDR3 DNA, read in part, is TGCGCCAGCAGCGCTTCGGGACAGGGGATCAAA. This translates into CASSASGQGIK. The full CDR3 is CASSASGQGIKLFF.

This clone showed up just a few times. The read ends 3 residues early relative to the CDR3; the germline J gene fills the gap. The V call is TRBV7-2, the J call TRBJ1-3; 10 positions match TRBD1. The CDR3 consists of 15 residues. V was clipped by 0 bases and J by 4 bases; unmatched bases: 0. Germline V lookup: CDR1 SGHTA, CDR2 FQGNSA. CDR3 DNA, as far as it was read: TGTGCCAGCAGCTTAGCGGGACAGGGGGGAAACACC. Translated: CASSLAGQGGNT. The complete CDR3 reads CASSLAGQGGNTIYF.